This T cell receptor beta chain was identified during a study of PD-1 blockade in classical Hodgkin lymphoma. Only in-frame clones appear in the TCRdb table, and some are missing; sequencing was by immunoSEQ multiplex PCR. The repertoire consists of tens of thousands of clones, with more than 85% occurring once and the leading ten covering approximately 0.43%. Sample time point: cycle 4 day 1 (C4D1), after less than 7 weeks of nivolumab. Every patient had relapsed following autologous stem cell transplantation, and cohorts differed in brentuximab vedotin exposure. Negative selection with magnetic separation was used to purify CD4+ T cells from thawed PBMCs. This clone came up once. The sample here was CD4+ T cells from blood, taken before the fourth cycle of nivolumab. This clonotype originated in a human donor with classical Hodgkin lymphoma.

The CDR3 DNA sequence: TGTGCCAGCAGCTTAAAGTTGGGGTCCTACGAGCAGTACTTC. This translates into CASSLKLGSYEQYF. The rearrangement joins TRBV7-2 to TRBJ2-7; D is unresolved. The V end lost 2 bases, the J end lost 1 base, and 9 bases lay between the germline ends. This CDR3 spans 14 amino acids. Germline values: CDR1 SGHTA, CDR2 FQGNSA.